These 3 T cell receptor beta chains were all obtained from the same sample, sequenced in a study of vaccination and CD4 T cells after COVID-19. Regarding time point: late sampling 161 to 241 days after vaccination in a few convalescent patients. Treatment here: approximately 11-day PBMC culture with coronavirus spike peptide pools or control peptides (ViraFEST assay). At the Johns Hopkins FTIC core, DNA taken from cultured CD4+ T cells was sequenced by way of the Oncomine TCR Beta short-read assay. TCRdb reprocessed the PCR reads with MiXCR, giving one entry per CDR3 protein. Counted here are 20,000 to 25,000 distinct CDR3 sequences, approximately 33% occurring once; the ten biggest clones make up 2.6%. Antigen specificity for these receptors is unknown. The sequences come from CD4+ T cells from blood, cultured in vitro, collected about 7 months after SARS-CoV-2 vaccination. All receptors come from a human donor who had recovered from COVID-19.

V and J are TRBV6-5 and TRBJ2-7; 7 bases are shared with TRBD2. J was trimmed by 4 bases and V by 2 bases; bases with no gene match: 17. Germline V lookup: CDR1 MNHEY, CDR2 SVGAGI. This CDR3 spans 18 amino acids. The CDR3 sequence: CASSYRPGGTYQGYEQYF. The CDR3 nucleotides read TGTGCCAGCAGTTACAGACCGGGGGGAACTTATCAAGGGTACGAGCAGTACTTC.

This rearrangement joins TRBV19 to TRBJ1-2, with 7 bases fitting TRBD1. This CDR3 region has 15 residues. Germline trimming cut 5 bases from V and 6 bases from J; bases unmatched to any gene: 12. CDR1 and CDR2 (germline): LNHDA, SQIVND (reference sequence). The CDR3 coding sequence is TGTGCCAGTAGTCGTCGTCCGACAGGGACCAATGGCTACACCTTC. Protein product: CASSRRPTGTNGYTF.

CDR3 DNA sequence: TGTGCCAGCAGCCGAGTGGGTGAGACCCAGTACTTC. Amino acids: CASSRVGETQYF. The V gene is TRBV7-2, the J gene TRBJ2-5; D unresolved. The germline V gene encodes CDR1 SGHTA and CDR2 FQGNSA. V was cut by 5 bases and J by 5 bases, with 9 bases left in between. The CDR3 is made up of 12 amino acids.